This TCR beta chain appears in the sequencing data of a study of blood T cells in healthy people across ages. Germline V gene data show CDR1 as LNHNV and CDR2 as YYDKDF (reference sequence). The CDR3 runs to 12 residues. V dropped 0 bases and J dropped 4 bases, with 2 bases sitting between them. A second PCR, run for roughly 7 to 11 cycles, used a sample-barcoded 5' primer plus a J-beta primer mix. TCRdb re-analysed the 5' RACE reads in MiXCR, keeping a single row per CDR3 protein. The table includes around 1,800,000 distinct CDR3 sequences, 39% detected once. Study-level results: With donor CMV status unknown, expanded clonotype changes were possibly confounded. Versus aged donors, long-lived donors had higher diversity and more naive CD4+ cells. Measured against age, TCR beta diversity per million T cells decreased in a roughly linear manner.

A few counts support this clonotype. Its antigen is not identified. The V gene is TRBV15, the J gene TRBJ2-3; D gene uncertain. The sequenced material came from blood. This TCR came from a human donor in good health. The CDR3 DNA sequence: TGTGCCACCAGCAGAGAAGCAGATACGCAGTATTTT. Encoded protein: CATSREADTQYF.